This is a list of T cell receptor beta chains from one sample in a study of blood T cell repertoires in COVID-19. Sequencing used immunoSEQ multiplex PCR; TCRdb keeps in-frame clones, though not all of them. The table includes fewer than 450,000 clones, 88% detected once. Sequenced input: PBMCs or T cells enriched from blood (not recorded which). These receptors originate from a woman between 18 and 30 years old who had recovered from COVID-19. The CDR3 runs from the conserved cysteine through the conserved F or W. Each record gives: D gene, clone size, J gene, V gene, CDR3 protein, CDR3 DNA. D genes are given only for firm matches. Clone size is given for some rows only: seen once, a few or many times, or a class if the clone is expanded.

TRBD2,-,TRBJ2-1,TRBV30,CAWSVLRTSGGAGEQFF,TGTGCCTGGAGTGTATTACGGACTAGCGGGGGCGCAGGAGAGCAGTTCTTC
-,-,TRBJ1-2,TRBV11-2,CASSLGAPTGHYGYTF,TGTGCCAGCAGCTTAGGGGCCCCTACAGGGCACTATGGCTACACCTTC
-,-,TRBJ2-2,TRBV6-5,CAWRGQEGTGELFF,TGTGCCTGGAGAGGACAGGAGGGAACCGGGGAGCTGTTTTTT
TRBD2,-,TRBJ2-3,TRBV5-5,CASSSTGGGLSTDTQYF,TGTGCCAGCAGCTCCACCGGCGGGGGATTAAGCACAGATACGCAGTATTTT
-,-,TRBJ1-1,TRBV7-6,CASSIRAMNTEAFF,TGTGCCAGCAGCATCAGGGCCATGAACACTGAAGCTTTCTTT
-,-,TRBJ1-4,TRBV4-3,CASSQEPTGEGEKLFF,TGCGCCAGCAGCCAAGAACCGACGGGGGAGGGCGAAAAACTGTTTTTT
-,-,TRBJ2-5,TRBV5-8,CASSLEAEETQYF,TGTGCCAGCAGCTTGGAAGCTGAAGAGACCCAGTACTTC
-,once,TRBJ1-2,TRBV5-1,CASSLVGAGVYGYTF,TGCGCCAGCAGCTTGGTGGGAGCAGGAGTCTATGGCTACACCTTC
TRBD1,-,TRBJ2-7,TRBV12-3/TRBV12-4,CASSQGAPYEQYF,TGTGCCAGCAGTCAGGGGGCACCCTACGAGCAGTACTTC
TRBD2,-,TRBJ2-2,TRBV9,CASSLGLAGNTGELFF,TGTGCCAGCAGCTTGGGACTAGCGGGGAACACCGGGGAGCTGTTTTTT
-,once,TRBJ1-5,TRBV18,CASSPPGNNQPQHF,TGTGCCAGCTCACCACCCGGGAACAATCAGCCCCAGCATTTT
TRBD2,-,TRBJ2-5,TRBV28,CASSLLAGGKVGETQYF,TGTGCCAGCAGTTTACTAGCGGGGGGCAAAGTAGGAGAGACCCAGTACTTC
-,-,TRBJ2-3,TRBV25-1,CASSESLTGKGANTQYF,TGTGCCAGCAGTGAGTCGCTGACGGGGAAGGGCGCCAATACGCAGTATTTT
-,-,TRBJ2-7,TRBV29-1,CSVEVPLRATYEQYF,TGCAGCGTTGAAGTCCCCCTCAGGGCTACCTACGAGCAGTACTTC
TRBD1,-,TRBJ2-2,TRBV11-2,CASSPPGQGNIGELFF,TGTGCCAGCAGCCCCCCGGGACAGGGGAATATCGGGGAGCTGTTTTTT
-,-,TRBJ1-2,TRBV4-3,CASSLSGGNSVDGYTF,TGCGCCAGCAGCCTTAGTGGAGGCAATTCCGTCGATGGCTACACCTTC
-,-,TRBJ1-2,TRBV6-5,CASWVGQGLDYTF,TGTGCCAGCTGGGTAGGTCAGGGTCTCGACTACACCTTC
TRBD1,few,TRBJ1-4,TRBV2,CASSVDRGTNEKLFF,TGTGCCAGCAGTGTGGACAGGGGAACTAATGAAAAACTGTTTTTT
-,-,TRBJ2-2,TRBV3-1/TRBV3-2,CASSQEGGDGTGELFF,TGTGCCAGCAGCCAAGAGGGCGGGGACGGAACCGGGGAGCTGTTTTTT
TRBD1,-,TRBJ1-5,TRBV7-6,CASSLEGTGGPQPQHF,TGTGCCAGCAGCTTAGAGGGGACAGGGGGGCCTCAGCCCCAGCATTTT
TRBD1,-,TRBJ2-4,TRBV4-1,CASSQIQGAAKNIQYF,TGCGCCAGCAGCCAGATTCAGGGGGCCGCCAAAAACATTCAGTACTTC
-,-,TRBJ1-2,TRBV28,CASSPSSGVVAYGYTF,TGTGCCAGCAGTCCCTCCAGCGGGGTAGTTGCCTATGGCTACACCTTC
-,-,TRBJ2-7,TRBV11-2,CASSLKERSVYEQYF,TGTGCCAGCAGCTTAAAAGAGCGAAGTGTGTACGAGCAGTACTTC
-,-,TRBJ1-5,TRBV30,CAWSVLGSGVQPQHF,TGTGCCTGGAGTGTACTTGGGTCAGGGGTTCAGCCCCAGCATTTT
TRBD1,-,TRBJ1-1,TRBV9,CASSAGTVHTEAFF,TGTGCCAGCAGCGCCGGGACAGTACACACTGAAGCTTTCTTT
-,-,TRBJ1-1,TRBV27,CASSSLLLGARTEAFF,TGTGCCAGCAGTTCCCTCCTCCTAGGGGCGAGGACTGAAGCTTTCTTT
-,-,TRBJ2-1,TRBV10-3,CAISSYRADEQFF,TGTGCCATCAGCAGCTACAGGGCCGATGAGCAGTTCTTC
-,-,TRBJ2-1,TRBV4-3,CASSQDNRGRYNEQFF,TGCGCCAGCAGCCAAGATAATCGGGGGAGGTACAATGAGCAGTTCTTC
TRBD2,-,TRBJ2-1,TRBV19,CASKRGGTYNEQFF,TGTGCCAGTAAACGCGGGGGGACCTACAATGAGCAGTTCTTC
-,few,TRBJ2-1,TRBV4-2,CASSQDFDTTYNEQFF,TGTGCCAGCAGCCAAGATTTCGATACAACCTACAATGAGCAGTTCTTC
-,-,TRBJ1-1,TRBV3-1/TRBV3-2,CASSQDLSRAEAFF,TGTGCCAGCAGCCAAGATCTGAGTCGGGCTGAAGCTTTCTTT
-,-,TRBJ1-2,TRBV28,CASLPGLYGRGYGYTF,TGTGCCAGTCTCCCGGGTCTTTACGGCAGGGGCTATGGCTACACCTTC
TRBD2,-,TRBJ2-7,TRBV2,CASSLAGASYEQYF,TGTGCCAGCTCACTAGCGGGGGCCTCCTACGAGCAGTACTTC
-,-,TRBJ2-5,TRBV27,CASSLTGPKETQYF,TGTGCCAGCAGTTTAACAGGGCCAAAAGAGACCCAGTACTTC
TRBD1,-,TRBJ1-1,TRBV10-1,CASSPDREEAFF,TGCGCCAGCAGTCCGGACAGGGAAGAAGCTTTCTTT
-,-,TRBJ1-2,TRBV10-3,CAISESRAASIYGYTF,TGTGCCATCAGTGAGTCCCGCGCGGCCAGCATCTATGGCTACACCTTC
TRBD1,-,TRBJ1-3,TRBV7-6,CASSPGQGAISGNTIYF,TGTGCCAGCAGCCCCGGACAGGGGGCGATCTCTGGAAACACCATATATTTT
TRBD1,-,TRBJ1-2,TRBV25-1,CASSDGYGTGDTF,TGTGCCAGCAGCGACGGCTACGGGACAGGGGATACCTTC
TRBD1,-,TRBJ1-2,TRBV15,CATSDTNRDRTSGRYGYTF,TGTGCCACCAGCGACACAAACCGGGACAGGACCTCGGGCCGCTATGGCTACACCTTC
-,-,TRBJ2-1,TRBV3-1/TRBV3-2,CASSRTPGYNEQFF,TGTGCCAGCAGCCGAACGCCGGGGTACAATGAGCAGTTCTTC
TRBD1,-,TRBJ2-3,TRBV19,CASSPGTGDPDTQYF,TGTGCCAGTAGCCCCGGGACAGGGGATCCAGATACGCAGTATTTT
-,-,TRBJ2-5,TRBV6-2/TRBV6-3,CASSYQILGGDAETQYF,TGTGCCAGCAGTTACCAGATACTAGGGGGGGATGCAGAGACCCAGTACTTC
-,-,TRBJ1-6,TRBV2,CASHRVSPLHF,TGTGCCAGCCACAGGGTTTCACCCCTCCACTTT
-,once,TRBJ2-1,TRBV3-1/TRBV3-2,CASSHLLPGWNEQFF,TGTGCCAGCAGCCACCTCCTCCCAGGGTGGAATGAGCAGTTCTTC
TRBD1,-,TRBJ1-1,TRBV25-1,CASSRQGRATEAFF,TGTGCCAGCAGTCGACAGGGAAGGGCCACTGAAGCTTTCTTT
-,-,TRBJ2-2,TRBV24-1,CATSKRTDNTGELFF,TGTGCCACCAGTAAACGGACAGACAACACCGGGGAGCTGTTTTTT
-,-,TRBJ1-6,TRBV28,CASRWGLNNSPLHF,TGTGCCAGCAGGTGGGGGCTGAATAATTCACCCCTCCACTTT
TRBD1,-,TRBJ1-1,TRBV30,CAWSDDRGMNTEAFF,TGTGCCTGGAGCGACGACAGGGGAATGAACACTGAAGCTTTCTTT
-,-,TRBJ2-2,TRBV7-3,CASSSRDTGELFF,TGTGCCAGCAGCTCCAGGGACACCGGGGAGCTGTTTTTT